The 19 T cell receptor beta chains in this list originate from one sample, sequenced in a study of blood T cell repertoires in COVID-19. The data were produced by immunoSEQ multiplex PCR, yet TCRdb's version contains in-frame clones alone and is incomplete. The sample lists under 80,000 clones, approximately 87% seen once, with roughly 4.4% in the top ten. The specimen sequenced was peripheral blood. The source of these receptors is a middle-aged man with active COVID-19.

This sequence joins TRBV10-3 and TRBJ2-7; the D gene is possibly TRBD1 (6 bases). Deletions cut 3 bases from V and 5 bases from J, with 14 bases between. The V gene's germline CDR1 is ENHRY and CDR2 SYGVKD. The CDR3 spans 14 residues. CDR3: CAISDGTTGHEQYF. The CDR3 DNA reads as TGTGCCATCAGTGACGGGACAACGGGGCACGAGCAGTACTTC.

The rearrangement joins TRBV4-1 to TRBJ1-3; maybe TRBD1 (6 bases). This CDR3 has 17 residues. Germline CDR1 MGHRA, CDR2 YSYEKL. V lost 2 bases, J lost 8 bases, and 22 bases lay in between. CDR3 nucleotides: TGCGCCAGCAGCCAACAATCAGGGGCCAATATAGGGGACACCATATATTTT. Its protein is CASSQQSGANIGDTIYF.

V usage is TRBV28 and J usage is TRBJ1-1; 7 nucleotides agree with TRBD1. V shed 2 bases, J shed 2 bases, and the junction held 5 bases outside the gene matches. Germline V gene sequence: CDR1 MDHEN, CDR2 SYDVKM. The CDR3 has 15 residues. The CDR3 nucleotides are TGTGCCAGCAGTTTACACGGGACAGTTAACACTGAAGCTTTCTTT. The encoded protein is CASSLHGTVNTEAFF.

This clone was seen a handful of times. The chain has TRBV2 and TRBJ1-2; D remains ambiguous. Germline values: CDR1 SNHLY, CDR2 FYNNEI. This CDR3 spans 13 amino acids. The ends were cut back, 7 bases at V and 1 base at J, with 10 bases in the middle. CDR3 loop: CASKYDNNYGYTF. DNA of the CDR3: TGTGCCAGCAAATACGACAATAACTATGGCTACACCTTC.

The chain joins TRBV2 to TRBJ2-5, with D unclear. CDR1 is SNHLY and CDR2 is FYNNEI in the germline V gene. The CDR3 runs 13 residues. V was shortened by 7 bases and J by 1 base, with 10 bases between the two germline ends. The CDR3 DNA reads TGTGCCAGCATCCTAACTCGCCAAGAGACCCAGTACTTC. Amino acids: CASILTRQETQYF.

This clone was found once. V is TRBV25-1 and J is TRBJ1-5; 11 bases align to TRBD1. CDR3 size: 16 residues. J lost 2 bases, V lost 3 bases, and 3 bases had no gene match. Per germline, CDR1 MGHDK and CDR2 SYGVNS. CDR3 DNA: TGTGCCAGCAGTGAGGGACAGGGGGGTCGCAATCAGCCCCAGCATTTT. Translated: CASSEGQGGRNQPQHF.

The V call is TRBV30, the J call TRBJ2-7; D may be TRBD1 (5 bases). CDR3 size: 16 residues. From germline, CDR1 is GTSNPN and CDR2 SVGIG (reference sequence). Trimming took 4 bases from V and 2 from J, leaving 21 bases between them. CDR3: CAWTQPGLRKTYEQYF. CDR3 DNA: TGTGCCTGGACCCAGCCAGGGTTGCGGAAAACCTACGAGCAGTACTTC.

This chain links TRBV28 with TRBJ1-4; tentative D call: TRBD1 (6 bases). V shed 4 bases and J shed 7 bases, with 13 bases lying between them. In germline, CDR1 is MDHEN, CDR2 SYDVKM. CDR3 length equals 14 residues. In nucleotides, the CDR3 is TGTGCCAGCAGTTCGGCAGGGGTAGGTGAAAAACTGTTTTTT. Translated, it gives CASSSAGVGEKLFF.

The chain's CDR3 is CASSEFAQGAYEQYF. Written as DNA, the CDR3 is TGTGCCAGCAGTGAATTCGCCCAGGGGGCCTACGAGCAGTACTTC. The chain joins TRBV6-1 to TRBJ2-7; the match to TRBD1 covers 7 bases. The CDR3 runs 15 residues. Germline lookup yields CDR1 MNHNS and CDR2 SASEGT. Unmatched junction bases numbered 6, after V lost 2 bases and J lost 2 bases.

The J gene is TRBJ2-4, the V gene TRBV10-3; TRBD2 might be the D (5 bases). Per germline, CDR1 ENHRY and CDR2 SYGVKD. This CDR3 is 14 amino acids long. Trimming took off 4 bases at V and 4 bases at J, with 11 bases between the two ends. The CDR3 region is CAISGTDSKNIQYF. The CDR3 nucleotides are TGTGCCATCAGTGGGACTGATTCTAAAAACATTCAGTACTTC.

This clone was found a few times. The chain is built from TRBV11-2 and TRBJ1-2; D not resolved. This CDR3 contains 11 residues. V was clipped by 3 bases and J by 8 bases, with 7 bases between them. Germline CDR1 SGHAT, CDR2 FQNNGV. The CDR3 bases are TGTGCCAGCAGCTTCCGGGTGGGCTACACCTTC. Translation: CASSFRVGYTF.

This clone turned up a few times. This chain links TRBV11-1 with TRBJ1-6; 9 positions match TRBD1. Germline-derived CDR1 and CDR2 are SGHAT and FQDESV (reference sequence). Trimming took 3 bases from V and 9 from J; bases not matched to a gene: 3. The CDR3 has 14 residues. The CDR3 sequence: CASSFPGQGSPLHF. The CDR3 nucleotides are TGTGCCAGCAGCTTCCCGGGACAGGGTTCACCCCTCCACTTT.

The V call is TRBV9, the J call TRBJ1-2; TRBD1 aligns across 9 bases. The CDR3 contains 14 residues. The germline gives CDR1 SGDLS, CDR2 YYNGEE. J was trimmed by 8 bases and V by 4 bases; bases with no gene match: 9. The CDR3 sequence: CASSPRDRDGGYTF. DNA of the CDR3: TGTGCCAGCAGCCCCCGGGACAGGGATGGCGGCTACACCTTC.

The V call is TRBV10-3, the J call TRBJ2-3; a weak D match, TRBD1 (5 bases). Trimming shortened V by 6 bases and J by 2 bases, and 6 bases separated the two germline ends. Germline values: CDR1 ENHRY, CDR2 SYGVKD. CDR3 length: 12 residues. The CDR3 loop reads CAIRQDTDTQYF. The CDR3 coding sequence is TGTGCCATCAGACAGGACACAGATACGCAGTATTTT.

The chain couples TRBV2 to TRBJ2-1; TRBD2 matches at 10 bases. Germline CDR1 and CDR2: SNHLY and FYNNEI. The V segment lost 1 base and the J segment 2 bases; nucleotides outside the gene matches: 2. The CDR3 is 16 amino acids. The CDR3 region is CASSEESGGAYNEQFF. Here the CDR3 DNA reads TGTGCCAGCAGTGAAGAAAGCGGGGGGGCCTACAATGAGCAGTTCTTC.

This sequence joins TRBV5-6 and TRBJ2-1, with D perhaps matching TRBD1 (5 bases). CDR3 size: 15 residues. Germline CDR1 is SGHDT and CDR2 is YYEEEE. Trimming took 2 bases from V and 2 from J, leaving 11 bases between them. In DNA form, the CDR3 reads TGTGCCAGCAGCTTACAGGTCGAAGCCTACAATGAGCAGTTCTTC. Its translation is CASSLQVEAYNEQFF.

This chain links TRBV4-3 with TRBJ1-2, with 7 bases identical to TRBD1. V lost 4 bases to trimming and J lost 8 bases; unmatched junction nucleotides: 7. The CDR3 is 13 residues long. CDR1 and CDR2 from the germline V gene are LGHNA and YSLEER. CDR3: CASSPDREDGYTF. Written as DNA, the CDR3 is TGCGCCAGCAGCCCAGACAGGGAAGACGGCTACACCTTC.

The V gene is TRBV12-2, the J gene TRBJ1-5; TRBD1, as called in the table, went unchecked against the DNA. TRBV12-2 is recorded as a pseudogene. The CDR3 is 16 residues long. The DNA of the CDR3 is TGTGCAAGTCGCTTAATACTTACAGGGTTGGGTCAGCCCCAGCATTTT. Protein sequence: CASRLILTGLGQPQHF.

The chain combines TRBV7-9 with TRBJ2-7; no clear D. There are 15 residues in the CDR3. Germline V gene lookup returns CDR1 SEHNR and CDR2 FQNEAQ (reference sequence). V lost 5 bases to trimming and J lost 0 bases, with 14 bases between them. The chain's CDR3 is CASSPRGSGSYEQYF. The CDR3 DNA reads TGTGCCAGCAGCCCCCGAGGTAGTGGCTCCTACGAGCAGTACTTC.